A single sample is the source of the 30 T cell receptor beta chains below, sequenced in a study of CD8 T cells in Susac syndrome. Random hexamers served to reverse transcribe roughly 0.45 to 1 ug RNA. TCRdb ran MiXCR on the immunoSEQ multiplex PCR reads and lists one entry per CDR3 protein. The sample comprises 150,000 to 200,000 distinct CDR3 sequences, approximately 95% of which are singletons, and under 0.095% rests with the top ten. The sequenced material came from CD4+ T cells from PBMCs. Source of these receptors: a human donor with multiple sclerosis.

This chain uses TRBV9 with TRBJ2-5; no definite D call. V dropped 0 bases and J dropped 2 bases, with 5 bases sitting between them. This CDR3 has 13 amino acids. Germline V CDR1 and CDR2: SGDLS, YYNGEE. The CDR3 DNA reads TGTGCCAGCAGCGTAGCCCAGCAAGAGACCCAGTACTTC. This encodes CASSVAQQETQYF.

This clonotype was recorded once. This chain joins TRBV29-1 and TRBJ1-5; unclear D gene. The V gene's germline CDR1 is SQVTM and CDR2 ANQGSEA. The CDR3 runs to 16 residues. Trimming took 4 bases from V and 0 from J, leaving 16 bases between them. CDR3 region: CSVVWAGPYSNQPQHF. CDR3 nucleotides: TGCAGCGTTGTCTGGGCGGGCCCTTATAGCAATCAGCCCCAGCATTTT.

J is TRBJ2-7 and V is TRBV25-1, with TRBD2 matching over 13 bases. The CDR3 is made up of 14 amino acids. V lost 6 bases, J lost 10 bases, and 9 bases stayed unmatched. The V gene's germline CDR1 is MGHDK and CDR2 SYGVNS. For the CDR3, the DNA is TGTGCCAGCAGACCCGGGACTAGCGGGACGAGACAGTACTTC. Amino acid sequence: CASRPGTSGTRQYF.

This chain connects TRBV20-1 to TRBJ2-5, with D tentatively TRBD2 (6 bases). The germline gives CDR1 DFQATT, CDR2 SNEGSKA (reference sequence). V gave up 5 bases and J gave up 5 bases, with 15 bases separating them. This CDR3 is 13 amino acids long. CDR3 loop: CSASIVGRETQYF. CDR3 DNA sequence: TGCAGTGCTTCCATTGTGGGGAGGGAGACCCAGTACTTC.

This clonotype was seen a single time. The chain has TRBV7-2 and TRBJ1-2, with 7 bases that match TRBD1. The germline CDR1 and CDR2 sequences are SGHTA and FQGNSA. This CDR3 has 16 residues. V lost 0 bases, J lost 8 bases, and 12 bases stayed unmatched. Here the CDR3 DNA reads TGTGCCAGCAGCTTAGCATCAGGGACAGCGGTTGGGGGCTACACCTTC. It translates to CASSLASGTAVGGYTF.

The chain combines TRBV20-1 with TRBJ2-1; TRBD2 matches 9 bases. The CDR3 loop spans 16 amino acids. J was trimmed by 6 bases and V by 0 bases; bases with no gene match: 9. Germline loops: CDR1 DFQATT, CDR2 SNEGSKA (reference sequence). The CDR3 region is CSARDFGSGSGNEQFF. The CDR3, as DNA: TGCAGTGCTAGAGATTTCGGTAGCGGGAGCGGCAATGAGCAGTTCTTC.

The chain links TRBV19 to TRBJ2-1; tentatively, D is TRBD1 or TRBD2 (7 bases each). With 3 bases removed from V and 8 bases from J, the gap between germline ends came to 20 bases. The CDR3 length is 16 residues. Germline CDR1 and CDR2: LNHDA and SQIVND (reference sequence). Written as DNA, the CDR3 is TGTGCCAGTAGTATCTTTGGACTAGGAGGGGGCGATGAGCAGTTCTTC. The encoded protein is CASSIFGLGGGDEQFF.

J is TRBJ2-7 and V is TRBV5-8; the D gene is possibly TRBD2 (7 bases). This CDR3 has 15 residues. Trimming took off 6 bases at V and 4 bases at J, with 20 bases between the two ends. CDR1 is SGHTS and CDR2 is YDEGEE in the germline V gene. In DNA, the CDR3 is TGTGCCAGCAACGGTTATAGGGGGGGGGCGTACGAGCAGTACTTC. Protein product: CASNGYRGGAYEQYF.

This chain links TRBV5-1 with TRBJ2-3; TRBD2 might be the D (6 bases). With 5 bases removed from V and 2 bases from J, the gap between germline ends came to 12 bases. Germline V lookup: CDR1 SGHRS, CDR2 YFSETQ. The CDR3 is made up of 14 amino acids. CDR3 nucleotides: TGCGCCAGCAGGCCGGGGACTCACACAGATACGCAGTATTTT. Amino acid sequence: CASRPGTHTDTQYF.

In its sample, this clonotype was seen once. This sequence joins TRBV4-3 and TRBJ1-2, with D unresolved. The CDR3 length is 16 residues. The germline CDR1 and CDR2 sequences are LGHNA and YSLEER. With 0 bases removed from V and 4 bases from J, the gap between germline ends came to 15 bases. CDR3 region: CASSQDYQASFYGYTF. CDR3 bases: TGCGCCAGCAGCCAAGATTACCAGGCGTCCTTCTATGGCTACACCTTC.

This chain links TRBV11-2 with TRBJ2-2; 7 positions match TRBD1. The V gene's germline CDR1 is SGHAT and CDR2 FQNNGV. After removal of 3 bases from V and 4 bases from J, the junction contained 2 bases not matched to a gene. The CDR3 sequence is 14 residues long. In DNA form, the CDR3 reads TGTGCCAGCAGCTTGAACAGGGGCACCGGGGAGCTGTTTTTT. Its translation is CASSLNRGTGELFF.

The chain combines TRBV18 with TRBJ2-7, with unresolved D. Germline CDR1 and CDR2: KGHSH and LQKENI. This CDR3 region has 15 residues. Trimming took off 1 base at V and 5 bases at J, with 15 bases between the two ends. CDR3 amino acids: CASSPQYSRKNEQYF. The CDR3 DNA reads as TGTGCCAGCTCACCACAGTATTCTAGAAAGAACGAGCAGTACTTC.

This clonotype is a singleton in its sample. The rearrangement joins TRBV28 to TRBJ1-1; the D is unclear. Germline loops: CDR1 MDHEN, CDR2 SYDVKM. The CDR3 consists of 10 residues. V lost 6 bases to trimming and J lost 7 bases, with 6 bases between them. CDR3 DNA: TGTGCCAGCAGGTCCTTTGAAGCTTTCTTT. Translated: CASRSFEAFF.

The chain uses TRBV30 and TRBJ1-3; possible D gene TRBD1, 5 bases. CDR1 and CDR2 from the germline V gene are GTSNPN and SVGIG (reference sequence). The CDR3 length is 11 residues. V shed 4 bases and J shed 14 bases, with 15 bases lying between them. This CDR3 reads CAWTYRGKVYF. CDR3 in DNA: TGTGCCTGGACTTATCGGGGGAAGGTATATTTT.

V and J are TRBV28 and TRBJ1-1; no definite D call. The CDR3 runs to 12 residues. The germline gives CDR1 MDHEN, CDR2 SYDVKM. Trimming cost V 4 bases and J 6 bases, with 9 bases left between them. CDR3 region: CASSSTGPEAFF. The CDR3 nucleotides are TGTGCCAGCAGTTCTACCGGACCTGAAGCTTTCTTT.

The DNA for the CDR3 is TGTGCCAGCAGCGTAGCAGTAGGGATGAACACCGGGGAGCTGTTTTTT. Its translation is CASSVAVGMNTGELFF. This rearrangement joins TRBV9 to TRBJ2-2; D is ambiguous. Germline CDR1 and CDR2: SGDLS and YYNGEE. The CDR3 length is 16 residues. With 0 bases removed from V and 1 base from J, the gap between germline ends came to 10 bases.

The chain is built from TRBV11-2 and TRBJ2-7, with D unclear. Germline V gene lookup returns CDR1 SGHAT and CDR2 FQNNGV. V lost 3 bases and J 3 bases, leaving 15 bases between the germline ends. The CDR3 runs to 15 residues. Here the CDR3 reads CASSFSRAALYEQYF. CDR3 coding DNA: TGTGCCAGCAGCTTTTCACGTGCGGCACTCTACGAGCAGTACTTC.

This chain connects TRBV20-1 to TRBJ1-5, with D hard to call. With 4 bases removed from V and 3 bases from J, the gap between germline ends came to 7 bases. The germline gives CDR1 DFQATT, CDR2 SNEGSKA (reference sequence). The CDR3 runs to 12 residues. The CDR3: CSATIPNQPQHF. The CDR3 DNA sequence: TGCAGTGCTACCATACCCAATCAGCCCCAGCATTTT.

For the CDR3, the DNA is TGTGCCAGCAGTGGACGCACAGGGTTCGAGCAGTACTTC. Translating gives CASSGRTGFEQYF. The rearrangement links TRBV2 to TRBJ2-7; weak D call: TRBD1 (6 bases). V lost 4 bases and J lost 6, with 13 bases in between. This CDR3 has 13 residues. CDR1 and CDR2 from the germline V gene are SNHLY and FYNNEI.

V usage is TRBV5-6 and J usage is TRBJ1-1; 9 bases agree with TRBD1. The CDR3 runs 16 residues. Per the germline V gene, CDR1 is SGHDT and CDR2 is YYEEEE. J gave up 5 bases and V 2 bases, and 10 bases lay outside the gene matches. The CDR3 loop reads CASSFPERTGDTEAFF. The CDR3 DNA follows: TGTGCCAGCAGCTTCCCCGAACGGACAGGGGATACTGAAGCTTTCTTT.

The chain uses TRBV12-3 or TRBV12-4 and TRBJ2-4, with 7 nucleotides matching TRBD1. The CDR3 loop spans 17 amino acids. V lost 6 bases and J lost 0; bases outside the gene matches: 11. The chain's CDR3 is CASSGQAEIIAKNIQYF. The CDR3 nucleotides are TGTGCCAGCAGCGGACAGGCAGAGATTATAGCCAAAAACATTCAGTACTTC.

CDR3 in amino acids: CSARDIRAGTQYF. The CDR3 DNA sequence: TGCAGTGCTAGAGATATCAGGGCTGGGACCCAGTACTTC. The chain combines TRBV20-1 with TRBJ2-5, with D perhaps TRBD1 (5 bases). Germline lookup yields CDR1 DFQATT and CDR2 SNEGSKA (reference sequence). Trimming took 0 bases from V and 7 from J, leaving 12 bases between them. The CDR3 extends over 13 amino acids.

The V call is TRBV30, the J call TRBJ2-1; the D gene is possibly TRBD2 (5 bases). The CDR3 sequence is 13 residues long. CDR1 and CDR2 (germline): GTSNPN, SVGIG (reference sequence). With 2 bases removed from V and 5 bases from J, the gap between germline ends came to 10 bases. CDR3 bases: TGTGCCTGGAGTCGGGGAGTCCACAATGAGCAGTTCTTC. Protein sequence: CAWSRGVHNEQFF. Full variable domain (missing parts from reference TRBV30 and TRBJ2-1): SQTIHQWPATLVQPVGSPLSLECTVEGTSNPNLYWYRQAAGRGLQLLFYSVGIGQISSEVPQNLSASRPQDRQFILSSKKLLLSDSGFYLCAWSRGVHNEQFFGPGTRLTVL.

The chain joins TRBV11-2 to TRBJ1-2; D possibly corresponds to TRBD1 (5 bases). V was clipped by 5 bases and J by 7 bases, with 17 bases between them. Germline V lookup: CDR1 SGHAT, CDR2 FQNNGV. The CDR3 length is 14 residues. The CDR3 DNA follows: TGTGCCAGCAGCCGGCGGGAGGGGATCGGTGGCTACACCTTC. This encodes CASSRREGIGGYTF. Complete variable domain (other parts from reference TRBV11-2 and TRBJ1-2): EAGVAQSPRYKIIEKRQSVAFWCNPISGHATLYWYQQILGQGPKLLIQFQNNGVVDDSQLPKDRFSAERLKGVDSTLKIQPAKLEDSAVYLCASSRREGIGGYTFGSGTRLTVV.

The J gene is TRBJ2-6, the V gene TRBV5-1; D gene ambiguous. The CDR3 sequence is 15 residues long. V was shortened by 4 bases and J by 0 bases, with 8 bases between the two germline ends. Per the germline V gene, CDR1 is SGHRS and CDR2 is YFSETQ. CDR3 sequence reads: CASSLTTSGANVLTF. DNA for the CDR3: TGCGCCAGCAGCCTCACTACCTCTGGGGCCAACGTCCTGACTTTC.

The chain recombines TRBV7-2 with TRBJ2-5, with D tentatively TRBD2 (6 bases). Trimming left V 2 bases short and J 1 base short, with 14 bases between. The CDR3 runs 16 residues. Germline V gene lookup returns CDR1 SGHTA and CDR2 FQGNSA. DNA of the CDR3: TGTGCCAGCAGCTTAAAGACCCTACTAGCCCAAGAGACCCAGTACTTC. This gives the protein CASSLKTLLAQETQYF.

The table lists this clonotype with a count of one. The chain employs TRBV5-1 and TRBJ2-5; D unresolved. Deletions cut 7 bases from V and 5 bases from J, with 18 bases between. From germline, CDR1 is SGHRS and CDR2 YFSETQ. The CDR3 consists of 14 residues. The CDR3 region has the DNA TGCGCCAGCTTTGGCGCGGAAAGCAAGGAGACCCAGTACTTC. Its translation: CASFGAESKETQYF.

The gene calls are TRBV11-2 and TRBJ2-1; D gene ambiguous. The V end was cut by 3 bases, the J end by 9 bases, with 12 bases between. The germline V gene encodes CDR1 SGHAT and CDR2 FQNNGV. The CDR3 loop spans 13 amino acids. The CDR3 DNA reads TGTGCCAGCAGCTTTCAGAAAGAGACTGAGCAGTTCTTC. This encodes CASSFQKETEQFF.

This chain joins TRBV6-2 or TRBV6-3 and TRBJ2-2, with TRBD2 as a possible D gene (6 bases). Germline V lookup: CDR1 MNHEY, CDR2 SVGEGT. V was cut by 2 bases and J by 5 bases, with 6 bases left in between. The CDR3 covers 13 residues. The CDR3 DNA reads TGTGCCAGCAGTTACGGGGGGACCGGGGAGCTGTTTTTT. Protein: CASSYGGTGELFF.

V gene TRBV19 combines with J gene TRBJ2-1; 7 positions match TRBD1. V was pared by 3 bases and J by 4 bases, with 0 bases of the junction left unmatched. The CDR3 loop spans 13 amino acids. Looked up from germline, CDR1 is LNHDA and CDR2 is SQIVND (reference sequence). DNA for the CDR3: TGTGCCAGTAGTATGGGACAGTACAATGAGCAGTTCTTC. Its translation is CASSMGQYNEQFF.